Described below is a single T cell receptor beta chain sequence and its context. Its antigen remains unidentified. Sequenced by immunoSEQ multiplex PCR; TCRdb stores in-frame clones only, minus some. The data hold about 150,000 clones, with about nine tenths observed a single time. This sample is drawn from a study of T cell responses to AZD1222 COVID-19 vaccine. The study, taken as a whole, reports: All repertoire sampling was performed exclusively after the peak T cell response. At 160-218 and 743-854, vaccine-associated CD4 TCRs were dominant, and they spanned spike.

The specimen comprised peripheral blood, sampled 28 days after the second AZD1222 dose. The clonotype was recovered from an adult who received the AZD1222 COVID-19 vaccine.

The CDR3 coding sequence is TGTGCCAGCACCCCGTGGTCTGGAAACACCATATATTTT. Protein product: CASTPWSGNTIYF. This chain links TRBV7-9 with TRBJ1-3; the D is unclear. The CDR3 has 13 residues. Germline-derived CDR1 and CDR2 are SEHNR and FQNEAQ (reference sequence). Trimming removed 7 bases at V and 1 base at J, with 8 bases between.